This TCR beta chain was found in a study of T-cell memory formation after mild COVID-19. General observations from the study: What remained unconfirmed was the SARS-CoV-2 specificity of second-wave clones peaking on day 37.

A few counts support this clonotype. Its cognate antigen is unknown. CDR3 length: 13 residues. Germline CDR1 and CDR2: MNHEY and SVGAGI. The V gene lost 0 bases and the J gene lost 5 bases, with 8 bases spanning the gap. TCRdb used MiXCR to reprocess the 5' RACE reads, holding one entry per CDR3 protein. The sample gives over 150,000 distinct CDR3 sequences, about 21% of which show up once; roughly 23% is in the top ten. This TCR derives from an adult woman who had mild COVID-19 (a few samples of this study predate the infection). Cell type and time point are not known. The rearrangement joins TRBV6-5 to TRBJ2-7; D is unresolved. The sample comprised PBMCs or a T cell subset sorted from them (not recorded which). In nucleotides, the CDR3 is TGTGCCAGCAGTTACTCGATCGAGAACGAGCAGTACTTC. This codes for CASSYSIENEQYF.